The sequence of this T cell receptor beta chain was determined in a study of metastatic and nonmetastatic thyroid tumors (dated by TCRdb to the early 2020s). For context, the study as a whole: The researchers compared repertoires between peripheral blood samples and tumor or nodule tissue samples from patients with malignant or benign thyroid disease.

Its CDR3 holds 14 amino acids, cysteine through phenylalanine. The DNA shown is the 42-base CDR3, in frame from base 1. CDR1 and CDR2 (SGHTA, FQGTGA) derive from the germline V gene. A distance of 14 bases separates the germline ends of V and J, which lose 2 bases and 9 bases respectively. Libraries were constructed by PCR. TCRdb shows the sequencer as Illumina HiSeq 4000. High-throughput sequencing was used to profile the TCR beta-chain CDR3 region of each patient. The authors' analysis ran thus. CDR3 differences across clinicopathological groups were used to build a classifier for discriminating distant-metastatic papillary thyroid cancer patients. To measure repertoire diversity the researchers used the Shannon index, while the Morisita-Horn index served to gauge how similar the tumor and blood repertoires were. TCRdb redid the processing of the public reads, applying fastp at Q25 and MiXCR, and retained in-frame beta chains. Clone size and V and J calls follow TCRdb, not the original study. The sample data list 15,000 or so clones, and about 15% of these were observed just once. 15% to 20% of the sample is taken by the ten largest.

Points on this clone: This clone's antigen is unknown. Per-base qualities were not stored, and no clone one base away is much larger.

None of the patients had been given any treatment before thyroid surgery. Patient clinical samples collected from 2012 to 2018 were retrospectively analysed using T-cell receptor beta sequencing. Results the study describes overall, beyond this receptor: TCR beta diversity was reported as significantly higher in malignant tumors than in benign nodules, in both blood and tumor samples.

The sample consisted of blood. The chain joins TRBV7-3 to TRBJ2-1, with the identity of the D gene unclear. This TCR derives from a female donor with papillary thyroid cancer or a benign thyroid nodule (not recorded which). Some clones in this sample may be carry-over from other donors' samples. CDR3 region: CASSLLNTAGEQFF. The sequenced DNA is TGTGCCAGCAGCTTATTAAATACGGCAGGTGAGCAGTTCTTC.